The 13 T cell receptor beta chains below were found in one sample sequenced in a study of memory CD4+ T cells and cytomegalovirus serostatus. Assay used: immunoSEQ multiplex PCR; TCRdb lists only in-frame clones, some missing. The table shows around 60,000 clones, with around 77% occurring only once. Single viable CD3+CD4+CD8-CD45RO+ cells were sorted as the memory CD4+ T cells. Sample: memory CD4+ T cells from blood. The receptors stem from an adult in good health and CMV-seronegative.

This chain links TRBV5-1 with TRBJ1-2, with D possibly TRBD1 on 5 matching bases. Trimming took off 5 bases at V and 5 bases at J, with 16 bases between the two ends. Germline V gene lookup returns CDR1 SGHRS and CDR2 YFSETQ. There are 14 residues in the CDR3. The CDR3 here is CASSSGWGDYGYTF. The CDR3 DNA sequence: TGCGCCAGCAGTTCCGGGTGGGGGGATTATGGCTACACCTTC.

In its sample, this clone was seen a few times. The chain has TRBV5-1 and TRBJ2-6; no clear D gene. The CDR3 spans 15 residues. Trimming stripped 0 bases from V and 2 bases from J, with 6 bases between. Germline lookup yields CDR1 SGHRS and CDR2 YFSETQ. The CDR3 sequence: CASSLVDPGANVLTF. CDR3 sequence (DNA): TGCGCCAGCAGCTTGGTTGATCCTGGGGCCAACGTCCTGACTTTC.

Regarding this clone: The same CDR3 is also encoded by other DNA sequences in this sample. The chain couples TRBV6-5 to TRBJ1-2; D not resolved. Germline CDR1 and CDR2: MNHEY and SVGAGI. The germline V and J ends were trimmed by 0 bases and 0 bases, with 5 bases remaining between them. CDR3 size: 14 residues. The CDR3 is CASSYSGTNYGYTF. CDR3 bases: TGTGCCAGCAGTTACTCAGGGACTAACTATGGCTACACCTTC.

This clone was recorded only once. For the CDR3, the DNA is TGTGCCAGCAGTGTAAACAGGAGAAATAGCAATCAGCCCCAGCATTTT. Translated, it gives CASSVNRRNSNQPQHF. J is TRBJ1-5 and V is TRBV27, with D perhaps TRBD1 (5 bases). The CDR3 extends over 16 amino acids. With 5 bases removed from V and 0 bases from J, the gap between germline ends came to 14 bases. The germline V gene has CDR1 MNHEY and CDR2 SMNVEV (reference sequence).

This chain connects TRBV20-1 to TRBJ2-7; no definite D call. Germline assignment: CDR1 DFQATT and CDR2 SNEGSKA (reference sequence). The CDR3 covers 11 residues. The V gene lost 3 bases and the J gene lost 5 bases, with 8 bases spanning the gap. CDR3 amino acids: CSARARDEQYF. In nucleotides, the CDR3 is TGCAGTGCTAGGGCGAGAGACGAGCAGTACTTC.

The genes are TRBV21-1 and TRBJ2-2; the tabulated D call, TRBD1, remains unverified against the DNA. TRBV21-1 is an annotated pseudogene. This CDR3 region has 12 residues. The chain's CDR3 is CASSKSRKELFF. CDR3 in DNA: TGTGCCAGCAGCAAATCCAGGAAGGAGCTGTTTTTT.

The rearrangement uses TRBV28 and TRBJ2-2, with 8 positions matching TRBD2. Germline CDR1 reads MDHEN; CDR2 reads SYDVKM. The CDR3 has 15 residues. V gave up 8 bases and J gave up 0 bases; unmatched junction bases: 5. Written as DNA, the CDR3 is TGTGCCAGCGGAAATAGCGGGACGAACACCGGGGAGCTGTTTTTT. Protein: CASGNSGTNTGELFF. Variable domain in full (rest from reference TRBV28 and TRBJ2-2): DVKVTQSSRYLVKRTGEKVFLECVQDMDHENMFWYRQDPGLGLRLIYFSYDVKMKEKGDIPEGYSVSREKKERFSLILESASTNQTSMYLCASGNSGTNTGELFFGEGSRLTVL.

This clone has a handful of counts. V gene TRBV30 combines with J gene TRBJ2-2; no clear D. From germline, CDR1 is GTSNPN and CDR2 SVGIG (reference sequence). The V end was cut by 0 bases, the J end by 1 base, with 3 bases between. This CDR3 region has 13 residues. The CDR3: CAWSVWNTGELFF. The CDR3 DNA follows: TGTGCCTGGAGTGTGTGGAACACCGGGGAGCTGTTTTTT.

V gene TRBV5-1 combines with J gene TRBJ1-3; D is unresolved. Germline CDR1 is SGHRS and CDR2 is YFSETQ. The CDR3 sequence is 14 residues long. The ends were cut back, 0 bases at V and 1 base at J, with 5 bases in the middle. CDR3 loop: CASSLDSSGNTIYF. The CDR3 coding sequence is TGCGCCAGCAGCTTGGACAGTTCTGGAAACACCATATATTTT.

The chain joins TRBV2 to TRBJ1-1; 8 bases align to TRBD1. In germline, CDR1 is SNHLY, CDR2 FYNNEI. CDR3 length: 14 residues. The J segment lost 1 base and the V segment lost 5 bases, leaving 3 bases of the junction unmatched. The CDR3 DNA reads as TGTGCCAGCAGTAAACAGGGGGGGAACACTGAAGCTTTCTTT. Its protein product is CASSKQGGNTEAFF.

In nucleotides, the CDR3 is TGTGCCAGCTCACCGGGACAGGGAGGGGGCCAAGAGACCCAGTACTTC. Amino acids: CASSPGQGGGQETQYF. The chain links TRBV18 to TRBJ2-5; 9 bases align to TRBD1. The V and J ends lost 3 bases and 1 base, in that order; junction bases with no gene match: 6. Looked up from germline, CDR1 is KGHSH and CDR2 is LQKENI. This CDR3 spans 16 amino acids.

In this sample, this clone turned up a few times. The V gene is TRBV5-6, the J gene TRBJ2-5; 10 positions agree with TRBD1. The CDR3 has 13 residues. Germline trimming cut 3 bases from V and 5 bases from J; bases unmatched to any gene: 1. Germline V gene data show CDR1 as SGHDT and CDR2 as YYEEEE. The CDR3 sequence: CASSWGQGETQYF. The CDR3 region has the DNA TGTGCCAGCAGCTGGGGACAGGGGGAGACCCAGTACTTC.

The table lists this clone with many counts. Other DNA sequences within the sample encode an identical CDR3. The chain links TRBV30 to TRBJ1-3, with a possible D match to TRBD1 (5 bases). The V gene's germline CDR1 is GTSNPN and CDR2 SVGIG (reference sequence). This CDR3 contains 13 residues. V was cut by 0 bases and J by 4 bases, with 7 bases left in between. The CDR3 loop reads CAWSVTGGNTIYF. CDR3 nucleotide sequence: TGTGCCTGGAGTGTTACAGGCGGAAACACCATATATTTT.